This T cell receptor beta chain came from a study of CD8+ T cells in alopecia areata (dated by TCRdb to the late 2010s). Some background on the complete study: Treated patients were enrolled in an open-label pilot trial of oral tofacitinib at 5 to 10 mg twice daily for moderate-to-severe alopecia areata. Patients stayed on tofacitinib for 6 to 18 months and then had 6 months of follow-up off drug so that delayed response and recurrence could be assessed. High-throughput TCRbeta sequencing was used to examine T cell clonal expansion in alopecia areata in both the C3H/HeJ mouse model and human patients. On the human side, TCRbeta sequencing was run on scalp tissue and on sorted CD4+ and CD8+ peripheral blood T cells from healthy controls and from alopecia areata patients with either patchy or totalis/universalis disease. Tofacitinib-treated patients had biopsies at baseline and at 4 and 24 weeks of treatment, with a later scalp biopsy in several patients. Scalp clonality was compared among normal scalp (n=4), patchy alopecia areata scalp (n=8), and alopecia totalis/universalis scalp (n=8). RNA came from the PAXgene miRNA kit for fixed scalp, the miRNeasy kit for PBMCs, and the RNeasy kit for mouse skin. TCRbeta CDR3 regions were amplified by immunoSEQ multiplex PCR with 35 Vbeta forward and 13 Jbeta reverse primers.

Study-level results and caveats: Unlike mouse skin, where gammadelta T cells dominate, normal human skin contains resident alphabeta T cells that get sequenced too, which complicates analysis of the scalp TCR repertoire. Compared with mice, TCR sequences shared between patients were less clear, possibly partly because of HLA diversity across the patient population. Compared with normal scalp, lesional scalp, particularly in alopecia totalis/universalis, had higher clonality and more expanded CD8+ clones, which suggests antigenic drive.

Sample time point, as interpreted from the label and publication: baseline before oral tofacitinib. Peripheral blood and lesional scalp punch biopsies were obtained from patients with alopecia areata. PBMCs were separated by density centrifugation and stained for CD3, CD4 and CD8, after which CD4+ and CD8+ T cells were sorted on a FACSAria. About this clone itself: Its antigen remains undetermined. Base qualities were left out, and no much larger clone turns up one base away.

Libraries were constructed by the immunoSEQ multiplex PCR assay. For TCR sequencing, RNA was extracted from every sample and reverse transcribed into cDNA to serve as template. SuperScript III was used to make first-strand cDNA, primed with a 2:1 mix of oligo-dT and random hexamers. Amplification bias was assessed with a synthetic immune receptor repertoire, and residual bias was removed computationally. From the authors' description of their analysis: Raw reads were preprocessed to remove errors, and CDR3 was defined by IMGT conventions from the conserved cysteine to phenylalanine. Clonality was computed by normalizing Shannon entropy by log2 of the number of productive unique TCRs and subtracting the result from 1. CD4 or CD8 identity of scalp clones was inferred by cross-referencing scalp TCRbeta sequences with sorted blood CD4 and CD8 repertoires. This is the immuneACCESS table as TCRdb keeps it, with only in-frame sequences that have V and J called. A part of the clones is gone; compared with another copy, unresolved V genes explain less than half, and the rest is unexplained. V and J calls and clone size are as listed in that table; D and trimming were resolved from the DNA. This sample has around 140,000 clones in its table, and about 90% of those were observed once. Jointly, the top ten make up about 14% of the sample.

Inclusive of the bounding cysteine and phenylalanine, the CDR3 is 15 residues long. The only DNA kept is the CDR3, 45 bases in frame from the first base. After removal of 5 bases from V and 3 bases from J, the junction retains 6 bases not matched to a gene. CDR1 is given as SEHNR and CDR2 as FQNEAQ, both from the germline V gene (reference sequence). Material: CD8+ T cells sorted from blood, obtained at week 0. The sequence was collected from a human donor with alopecia areata. The chain links TRBV7-9 with TRBJ2-7; TRBD2 aligns with 11 central bases. The DNA sequence reads TGTGCCAGCAGCCTAGGGACTAGCGGATACTACGAGCAGTACTTC. It translates to CASSLGTSGYYEQYF.